The 2 T cell receptor beta chains presented below share a single source sample, sequenced in a study of T cell repertoires in cytomegalovirus infection. TCRdb reprocessed the reads with MiXCR, giving one entry per CDR3 protein. The sample comprises fewer than 350,000 distinct CDR3 sequences, roughly a sixth of which are singletons, and about 12% rests with the top ten. The sequencing input was PBMCs. The receptors derive from a human donor in good health (CMV status not recorded). Some clones in this sample may be carry-over from other donors' samples.

This clonotype was seen ten or more times. This chain links TRBV28 with TRBJ2-1; D might be TRBD1 or TRBD2, each matching 5 bases. CDR1 is MDHEN and CDR2 is SYDVKM in the germline V gene. This CDR3 spans 16 amino acids. V was trimmed by 7 bases and J by 4 bases, leaving 20 bases between them. Here the CDR3 reads CASTTPRDLRYNEQFF. In DNA form, the CDR3 reads TGTGCCAGCACCACGCCCCGGGACCTGAGGTACAATGAGCAGTTCTTC.

The V gene is TRBV3-1, the J gene TRBJ2-2; D is ambiguous. CDR1 is LGHDT, CDR2 YNNKEL, per germline (reference sequence). V gave up 3 bases and J gave up 5 bases, with 7 bases separating them. This CDR3 is built from 13 residues. DNA of the CDR3: TGTGCCAGCAGCCATGGGGTGACCGGGGAGCTGTTTTTT. Protein product: CASSHGVTGELFF.